The 18 T cell receptor beta chains below were found in one sample sequenced in a study of shared clonotypes between healthy human individuals. Method: immunoSEQ multiplex PCR; TCRdb's copy keeps in-frame clones and lacks some. The sample yields under 1,900,000 clones, approximately 98.5% seen once. Specimen: naive CD4+ T cells sorted from blood. Subset reported: CD45RA+ positively selected. The receptors shown here come from a man aged 25-45 years in good health.

The chain links TRBV5-1 to TRBJ2-2; 7 nucleotides match TRBD2. This CDR3 has 14 residues. V lost 1 base and J lost 8; bases outside the gene matches: 5. Germline CDR1 SGHRS, CDR2 YFSETQ. CDR3 sequence (DNA): TGCGCCAGCAGCTTGAGCGGGATAAGTGGGGAGCTGTTTTTT. This codes for CASSLSGISGELFF.

The chain uses TRBV11-2 and TRBJ1-2, with TRBD1 identical over 10 bases. The V gene's germline CDR1 is SGHAT and CDR2 FQNNGV. The CDR3 consists of 13 residues. V trimming: 5 bases; J trimming: 8 bases; junction bases outside the gene matches: 5. CDR3 sequence: CASSPGTGDGYTF. As DNA, the CDR3 is TGTGCCAGCAGCCCCGGGACAGGGGACGGCTACACCTTC.

V usage is TRBV15 and J usage is TRBJ2-7, with no clear D. With 0 bases removed from V and 2 bases from J, the gap between germline ends came to 8 bases. The CDR3 is 14 residues long. Germline V gene sequence: CDR1 LNHNV, CDR2 YYDKDF (reference sequence). This CDR3 is CATSRDRATYEQYF. The CDR3 coding sequence is TGTGCCACCAGCAGAGATCGGGCTACCTACGAGCAGTACTTC.

The V call is TRBV7-9, the J call TRBJ2-6; no clear D. Germline assignment: CDR1 SEHNR and CDR2 FQNEAQ (reference sequence). The CDR3 is 15 residues long. V was cut by 5 bases and J by 0 bases, with 8 bases left in between. This CDR3 reads CASSQLLSGANVLTF. The CDR3 DNA sequence: TGTGCCAGCAGCCAACTACTCTCTGGGGCCAACGTCCTGACTTTC.

Notes on this clone: Different DNA sequences within this sample yield the same CDR3. V and J are TRBV5-4 and TRBJ2-7; D ambiguous. Trimming pared 1 base from V and 4 bases from J, leaving 9 bases between. The germline V gene has CDR1 SGHNT and CDR2 YYREEE (reference sequence). CDR3 size: 13 residues. The CDR3 here is CASSLRPSYEQYF. The CDR3 DNA is TGTGCCAGCAGCTTGAGGCCGAGTTACGAGCAGTACTTC.

The chain carries TRBV4-1 and TRBJ1-5, with a possible D match to TRBD1 (6 bases). The CDR3 runs 16 residues. V dropped 4 bases and J dropped 7 bases, with 20 bases sitting between them. CDR1 is MGHRA, CDR2 YSYEKL, per germline. The CDR3 nucleotides read TGCGCCAGCAGCCCCCTCCAGGGGTCGGACGCGCAGCCCCAGCATTTT. Encoded protein: CASSPLQGSDAQPQHF.

The rearrangement links TRBV29-1 to TRBJ2-5; TRBD1 aligns across 9 bases. Looked up from germline, CDR1 is SQVTM and CDR2 is ANQGSEA. J was trimmed by 4 bases and V by 5 bases; bases with no gene match: 2. The CDR3 spans 12 residues. CDR3 amino acids: CSVTGGPETQYF. The CDR3 nucleotides are TGCAGCGTTACAGGGGGCCCAGAGACCCAGTACTTC.

This chain links TRBV27 with TRBJ2-7, with TRBD2 matching 7 bases. Trimming removed 1 base from V and 0 bases from J; junction bases left unmatched: 15. Looked up from germline, CDR1 is MNHEY and CDR2 is SMNVEV (reference sequence). The CDR3 contains 19 residues. The CDR3 DNA sequence: TGTGCCAGCAGTTTATACGGCGGGAGACGCTTTTTGAGCTCCTACGAGCAGTACTTC. Encoded protein: CASSLYGGRRFLSSYEQYF.

Only one count was recorded for this clone. The rearrangement joins TRBV28 to TRBJ2-1; D is uncertain. Germline loops: CDR1 MDHEN, CDR2 SYDVKM. The CDR3 has 12 amino acids. The V end was cut by 5 bases, the J end by 2 bases, with 4 bases between. The CDR3 protein is CASSRAYNEQFF. CDR3 nucleotides: TGTGCCAGCAGTAGGGCCTACAATGAGCAGTTCTTC.

The rearrangement uses TRBV7-2 and TRBJ2-1, with unresolved D. In germline, CDR1 is SGHTA, CDR2 FQGNSA. This CDR3 spans 13 amino acids. Trimming stripped 10 bases from V and 2 bases from J, with 12 bases between. The CDR3 sequence: CATRPDPYNEQFF. The CDR3 DNA sequence: TGTGCCACCCGGCCCGACCCCTACAATGAGCAGTTCTTC.

This clone was detected only once. This chain connects TRBV5-4 to TRBJ2-7; 13 nucleotides agree with TRBD2. This CDR3 comprises 16 residues. CDR1 SGHNT and CDR2 YYREEE come from the germline V gene (reference sequence). The junction had 8 bases not matched to a gene; V was cut back by 5 bases and J by 3 bases. CDR3 amino acids: CASRPGLAGVIYEQYF. Here the CDR3 DNA reads TGTGCCAGCAGACCAGGACTAGCGGGAGTCATCTACGAGCAGTACTTC.

This chain uses TRBV14 with TRBJ2-2; D perhaps matches TRBD2 (6 bases). The V and J ends lost 8 bases and 8 bases respectively, with 15 bases between them. In germline, CDR1 is SGHDN, CDR2 FVKESK. This CDR3 has 13 residues. The CDR3 loop is CASAKGGGGELFF. CDR3 bases: TGTGCCAGCGCAAAAGGCGGAGGGGGGGAGCTGTTTTTT. The entire variable domain, with the rest obtained from reference TRBV14 and TRBJ2-2, is as follows: EAGVTQFPSHSVIEKGQTVTLRCDPISGHDNLYWYRRVMGKEIKFLLHFVKESKQDESGMPNNRFLAERTGGTYSTLKVQPAELEDSGVYFCASAKGGGGELFFGEGSRLTVL.

Details on this clone: The identical CDR3 is also encoded by other nucleotide sequences in the sample. The J gene is TRBJ2-3, the V gene TRBV5-1; 8 positions match TRBD2. The V segment lost 4 bases and the J segment 1 base; nucleotides outside the gene matches: 2. Germline loops: CDR1 SGHRS, CDR2 YFSETQ. This CDR3 has 14 amino acids. CDR3: CASSETSGTDTQYF. For the CDR3, the DNA is TGCGCCAGCAGCGAGACTAGCGGCACAGATACGCAGTATTTT.

The chain is built from TRBV28 and TRBJ2-2, with D uncertain. CDR3 size: 15 residues. Germline loops: CDR1 MDHEN, CDR2 SYDVKM. The V and J ends lost 2 bases and 4 bases respectively, with 11 bases between them. The chain's CDR3 is CASSLPHGPTGELFF. In nucleotides, the CDR3 is TGTGCCAGCAGTTTACCCCACGGCCCCACCGGGGAGCTGTTTTTT. Drawing the rest from reference TRBV28 and TRBJ2-2, the complete variable domain is DVKVTQSSRYLVKRTGEKVFLECVQDMDHENMFWYRQDPGLGLRLIYFSYDVKMKEKGDIPEGYSVSREKKERFSLILESASTNQTSMYLCASSLPHGPTGELFFGEGSRLTVL.

This rearrangement joins TRBV7-9 to TRBJ1-5, with 10 bases lining up with TRBD1. The length of the CDR3 is 15 residues. V lost 5 bases, J lost 4 bases, and 5 bases stayed unmatched. Germline CDR1 and CDR2: SEHNR and FQNEAQ (reference sequence). The CDR3 is CASSTTGGGNQPQHF. The CDR3 bases are TGTGCCAGCAGCACGACAGGGGGCGGGAATCAGCCCCAGCATTTT. Full variable domain (rest looked up from reference TRBV7-9 and TRBJ1-5): DTGVSQNPRHKITKRGQNVTFRCDPISEHNRLYWYRQTLGQGPEFLTYFQNEAQLEKSRLLSDRFSAERPKGSFSTLEIQRTEQGDSAMYLCASSTTGGGNQPQHFGDGTRLSIL.

The chain carries TRBV19 and TRBJ1-5; TRBD1 agrees at 9 bases. V shed 2 bases, J shed 6 bases, and the junction held 8 bases outside the gene matches. The germline V gene encodes CDR1 LNHDA and CDR2 SQIVND (reference sequence). The CDR3 is made up of 16 amino acids. CDR3 sequence (DNA): TGTGCCAGTAGTATAATTCTGGGACAGGGTGGTCAGCCCCAGCATTTT. Translating gives CASSIILGQGGQPQHF.

The rearrangement uses TRBV27 and TRBJ2-7, with 8 bases lining up with TRBD1. Germline V gene data show CDR1 as MNHEY and CDR2 as SMNVEV (reference sequence). V shed 6 bases and J 0 bases; nucleotides not matched to a gene: 19. This CDR3 has 19 amino acids. CDR3 region: CASSKIPGQAPTISYEQYF. The CDR3 DNA reads TGTGCCAGCAGCAAAATCCCGGGACAGGCGCCGACAATCTCCTACGAGCAGTACTTC.

A word on this clone: Other DNA variants within this sample encode the same CDR3. J is TRBJ2-3 and V is TRBV5-1; D is undetermined. Trimming shortened V by 4 bases and J by 6 bases, and 6 bases separated the two germline ends. In germline, CDR1 is SGHRS, CDR2 YFSETQ. The CDR3 has 11 amino acids. The CDR3 spells CASSGGDTQYF. The DNA for the CDR3 is TGCGCCAGCAGCGGTGGGGATACGCAGTATTTT.